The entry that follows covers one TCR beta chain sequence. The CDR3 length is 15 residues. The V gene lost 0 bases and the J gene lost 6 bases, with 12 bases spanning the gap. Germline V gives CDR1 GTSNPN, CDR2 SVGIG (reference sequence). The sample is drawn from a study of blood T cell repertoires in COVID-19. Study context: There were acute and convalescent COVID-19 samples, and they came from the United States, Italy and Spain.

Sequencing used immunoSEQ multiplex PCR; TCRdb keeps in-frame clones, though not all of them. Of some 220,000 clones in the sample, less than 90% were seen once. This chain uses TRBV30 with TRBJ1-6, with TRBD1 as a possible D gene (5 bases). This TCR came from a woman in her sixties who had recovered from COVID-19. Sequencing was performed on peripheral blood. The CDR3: CAWSVLAGINSPLHF. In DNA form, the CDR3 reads TGTGCCTGGAGTGTATTGGCAGGGATTAATTCACCCCTCCACTTT.